These T cell receptor beta chains were read from a single sample in a study of T-cell reconstitution after alpha-beta-depleted transplantation in children. One entry per CDR3 protein, called by TCRdb with MiXCR from the PCR reads. The repertoire holds around 370,000 distinct CDR3 sequences, with 10% as singletons. The specimen was PBMCs from the stem cell graft donor, collected from the stem cell graft. The receptors shown here come from a human donor who donated a stem cell graft to a child with acute lymphoblastic leukemia. CDR3s include the opening cysteine and the closing phenylalanine or tryptophan. The D gene is left open where the match is weak. Clone size is stated in some rows and not others, as once, few, many or a class when expanded.

size,J,V,D,length,CDR3
.,TRBJ2-7,TRBV20-1,.,13,CSAIGLASYEQYF
.,TRBJ2-2,TRBV4-3,.,13,CASSQVGYGELFF
.,TRBJ2-3,TRBV11-2,.,16,CASNALGGAHTDTQYF
few,TRBJ1-6,TRBV12-3/TRBV12-4,TRBD1,15,CASSLYRQGGSPLHF
few,TRBJ2-1,TRBV5-1,TRBD1,19,CASSLGPLRGTGRQDEQFF
many,TRBJ1-5,TRBV6-5,.,15,CASRPAGGVVQPQHF
few,TRBJ2-3,TRBV9,TRBD2,15,CASSFEVAGPRTQYF
.,TRBJ2-3,TRBV12-3/TRBV12-4,TRBD2,15,CASSWVAGVPDTQYF
.,TRBJ1-5,TRBV12-3/TRBV12-4,.,15,CASSPIWGSNQPQHF
.,TRBJ2-1,TRBV7-9,.,15,CASTVGQGFYNEQFF
many,TRBJ2-3,TRBV5-1,.,15,CASSLAAGRADTQYF
.,TRBJ2-1,TRBV19,TRBD2,17,CASSRILAGGFYNEQFF
few,TRBJ2-7,TRBV9,TRBD2,16,CASSEGTSGSPVEQYF
few,TRBJ2-1,TRBV12-3/TRBV12-4,TRBD2,16,CASTLNSGSSYNEQFF
few,TRBJ2-5,TRBV20-1,TRBD1,14,CSAIQDRGRETQYF
.,TRBJ2-7,TRBV12-3/TRBV12-4,TRBD2,14,CASTEGLAGGPSNF
.,TRBJ2-3,TRBV12-3/TRBV12-4,TRBD1,15,CASIPWRQGEDTQYF
.,TRBJ2-2,TRBV20-1,TRBD1,12,CSAQQGAGELFF
.,TRBJ2-5,TRBV5-1,.,15,CASSFFSRGRETQYF
.,TRBJ2-2,TRBV7-9,TRBD2,16,CASSSGGDANTGELFF
.,TRBJ2-7,TRBV28,.,14,CPSSNYDSRYEQYF
many,TRBJ2-5,TRBV5-6,TRBD1,16,CASSLALGTGQETQYF
.,TRBJ2-7,TRBV15,.,18,CATSREQILGRNDYEQYF
.,TRBJ1-1,TRBV5-4,.,15,CASSLGREAGTEAFF
.,TRBJ2-1,TRBV4-1,TRBD2,16,CASSQESGNSYNEQFF
few,TRBJ2-7,TRBV2,TRBD1,14,CASNPDRAVYEQYF
many,TRBJ2-3,TRBV7-9,.,13,CASSPRGMDTQYF
few,TRBJ2-5,TRBV5-1,.,16,CASSLKTPPIQETQYF
many,TRBJ2-7,TRBV20-1,TRBD1,15,CSTVGWGQPTYEQYF
many,TRBJ1-2,TRBV28,.,13,CASTKRANYGYTF
many,TRBJ2-7,TRBV4-1,.,14,CASSQEKGAYEQYF
.,TRBJ1-6,TRBV5-5,.,13,CASNRGDNSPLHF
.,TRBJ2-5,TRBV9,.,14,CASSVSASSGTQYF
many,TRBJ2-7,TRBV5-1,TRBD2,15,CASSRSGTSDYEQYF
few,TRBJ2-7,TRBV20-1,.,13,CSASPFGAGEQYF
.,TRBJ1-2,TRBV27,.,15,CASRASRRGYYGYTF
.,TRBJ2-1,TRBV3-1,.,15,CASSQDLASAGRQFF
.,TRBJ1-1,TRBV7-2,.,14,CASSLDMGSTEAFF
.,TRBJ2-6,TRBV10-3,.,14,CAISEISGANVLTF
few,TRBJ1-6,TRBV20-1,TRBD1,15,CSARRGGSYNSPLHF
many,TRBJ1-1,TRBV6-2/TRBV6-3,.,14,CASRPGGRETEAFF
few,TRBJ2-5,TRBV5-1,.,15,CASSKGTREQETQYF
few,TRBJ2-1,TRBV10-3,TRBD1,16,CAISESKRTGGLSQFF
few,TRBJ2-1,TRBV12-3/TRBV12-4,.,14,CASSLSDTYNEQFF
.,TRBJ2-5,TRBV11-2,TRBD2,14,CASSVLALQETQYF
few,TRBJ2-7,TRBV20-1,.,14,CSAPSPGASYEQYF
.,TRBJ2-7,TRBV5-6,TRBD2,19,CASSLWAEGGSGSSYEQYF
few,TRBJ1-2,TRBV10-3,TRBD1,15,CAISERGQKNYGYTF
few,TRBJ2-3,TRBV20-1,TRBD2,14,CSATLAGVTDTQYF
.,TRBJ1-2,TRBV7-9,TRBD1,15,CASSTTGTDNMGYTF
.,TRBJ2-5,TRBV10-3,TRBD2,17,CAISESWGLADQETQYF
.,TRBJ2-3,TRBV4-1,.,15,CASSQAQGPTDTQYF
many,TRBJ2-7,TRBV29-1,.,12,CSVGRAQTEQYF
.,TRBJ2-1,TRBV7-9,.,11,CASSRAGEQFF